A single sample gave rise to the 3 T cell receptor beta chains below, sequenced in a study of T cell responses to AZD1222 COVID-19 vaccine. Clones were read by immunoSEQ multiplex PCR, and TCRdb kept only the in-frame ones, dropping some. The sample carries tens of thousands of clones, 80% to 90% recorded once. Here the sequenced sample was peripheral blood, taken on day 0 of AZD1222 vaccination. The receptors were gathered from an adult in good health.

V is TRBV5-1 and J is TRBJ2-3; D might be TRBD1 (6 bases). The germline V gene has CDR1 SGHRS and CDR2 YFSETQ. V lost 2 bases and J lost 1, with 14 bases in between. The CDR3 spans 16 residues. The CDR3 bases are TGCGCCAGCAGCTTCCAAACAGGGCGAGGCACAGATACGCAGTATTTT. This codes for CASSFQTGRGTDTQYF.

The CDR3 DNA reads TGTGCCAGCAGTTACGAGCAGTACTTC. This codes for CASSYEQYF. The chain employs TRBV6-1 and TRBJ2-7; D is unclear. The CDR3 consists of 9 residues. Between the trimmed V and J ends, which lost 5 bases and 4 bases, there was a span of 0 bases. Germline V gene data show CDR1 as MNHNS and CDR2 as SASEGT.

The chain combines TRBV5-1 with TRBJ1-2, with D perhaps TRBD1 (5 bases). Trimming took 3 bases from V and 6 from J, leaving 21 bases between them. CDR1 and CDR2 (germline): SGHRS, YFSETQ. This CDR3 spans 16 amino acids. CDR3 nucleotide sequence: TGCGCCAGCAGCTCAACAGTGGAACCCCGGGGCGATGGCTACACCTTC. Amino acids: CASSSTVEPRGDGYTF.